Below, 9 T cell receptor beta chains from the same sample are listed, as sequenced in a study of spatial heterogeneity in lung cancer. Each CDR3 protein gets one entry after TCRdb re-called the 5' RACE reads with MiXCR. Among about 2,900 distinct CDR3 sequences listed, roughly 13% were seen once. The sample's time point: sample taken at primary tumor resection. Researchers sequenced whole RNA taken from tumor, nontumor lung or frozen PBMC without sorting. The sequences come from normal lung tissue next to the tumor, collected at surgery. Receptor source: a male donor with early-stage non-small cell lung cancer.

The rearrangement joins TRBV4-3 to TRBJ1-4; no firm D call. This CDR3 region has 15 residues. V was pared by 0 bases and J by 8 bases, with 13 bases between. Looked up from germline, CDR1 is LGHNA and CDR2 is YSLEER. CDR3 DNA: TGCGCCAGCAGCCAAGATACATGGGTGGAGGAAAAACTGTTTTTT. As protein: CASSQDTWVEEKLFF.

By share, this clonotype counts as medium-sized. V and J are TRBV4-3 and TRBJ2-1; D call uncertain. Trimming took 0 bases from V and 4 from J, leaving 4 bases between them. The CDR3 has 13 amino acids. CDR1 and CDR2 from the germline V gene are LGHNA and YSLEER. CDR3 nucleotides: TGCGCCAGCAGCCAAGACCAGTACAATGAGCAGTTCTTC. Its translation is CASSQDQYNEQFF.

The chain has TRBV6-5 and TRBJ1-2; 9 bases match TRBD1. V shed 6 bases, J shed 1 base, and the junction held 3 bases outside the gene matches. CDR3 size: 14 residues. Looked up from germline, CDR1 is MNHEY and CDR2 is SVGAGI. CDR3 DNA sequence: TGTGCCAGCAGCCGGACAGGGGTTAACTATGGCTACACCTTC. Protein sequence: CASSRTGVNYGYTF.

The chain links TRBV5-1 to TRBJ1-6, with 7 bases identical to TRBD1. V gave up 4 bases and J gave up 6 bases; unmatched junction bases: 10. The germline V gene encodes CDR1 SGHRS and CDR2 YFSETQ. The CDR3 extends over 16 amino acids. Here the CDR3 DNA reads TGCGCCAGCAGCGTCCGGGACAGCGGTGCTAATTCACCCCTCCACTTT. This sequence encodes CASSVRDSGANSPLHF.

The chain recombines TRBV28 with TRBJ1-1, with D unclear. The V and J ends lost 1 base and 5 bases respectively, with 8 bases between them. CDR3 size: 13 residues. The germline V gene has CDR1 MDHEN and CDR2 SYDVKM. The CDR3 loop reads CASSLLGGTEAFF. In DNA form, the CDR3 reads TGTGCCAGCAGTTTATTGGGAGGGACTGAAGCTTTCTTT.

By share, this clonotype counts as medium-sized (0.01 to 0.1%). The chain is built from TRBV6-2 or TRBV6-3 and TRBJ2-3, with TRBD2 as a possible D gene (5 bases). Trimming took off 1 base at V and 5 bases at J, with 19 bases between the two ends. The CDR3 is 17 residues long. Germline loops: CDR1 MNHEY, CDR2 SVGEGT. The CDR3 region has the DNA TGTGCCAGCAGTTACTTTCTGGGAGAGACAACGAGAGATACGCAGTATTTT. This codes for CASSYFLGETTRDTQYF.

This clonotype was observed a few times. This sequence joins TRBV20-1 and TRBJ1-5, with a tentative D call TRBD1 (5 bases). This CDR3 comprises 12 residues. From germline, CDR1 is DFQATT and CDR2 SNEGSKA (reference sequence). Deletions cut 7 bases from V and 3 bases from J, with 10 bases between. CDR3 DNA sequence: TGCAGTGGGGGGGACCCCAATCAGCCCCAGCATTTT. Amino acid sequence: CSGGDPNQPQHF.

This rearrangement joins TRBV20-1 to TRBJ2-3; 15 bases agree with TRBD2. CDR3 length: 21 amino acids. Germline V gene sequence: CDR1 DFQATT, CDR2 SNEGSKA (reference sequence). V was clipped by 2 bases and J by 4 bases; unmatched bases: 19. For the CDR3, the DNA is TGCAGTGCTAGATTATTTTTAGGTCTGGGACTAGCGGGAGGATTCCCAGATACGCAGTATTTT. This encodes CSARLFLGLGLAGGFPDTQYF.

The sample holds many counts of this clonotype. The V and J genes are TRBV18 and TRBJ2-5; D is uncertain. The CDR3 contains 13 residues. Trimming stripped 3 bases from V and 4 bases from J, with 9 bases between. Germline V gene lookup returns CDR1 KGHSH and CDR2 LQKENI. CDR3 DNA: TGTGCCAGCTCACCGAGTTCCGCAGAGACCCAGTACTTC. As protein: CASSPSSAETQYF.